The 13 T cell receptor beta chains given below trace back to one sample, sequenced in a study of lymphopenia after photon versus proton radiotherapy. The protocol was immunoSEQ multiplex PCR, while the TCRdb copy is restricted to in-frame clones and leaves out a portion. The table has more than 25,000 clones, approximately 90% seen once. Sequences were derived from peripheral blood, sampled from a patient treated with proton-based radiotherapy. These receptors all stem from a woman aged 60 to 75 with cholangiocarcinoma. Some clones in this sample may be carry-over from other donors' samples.

This clone was counted once. This chain joins TRBV11-3 and TRBJ2-2, with 7 bases lining up with TRBD1. The CDR3 runs 16 residues. The V gene end was trimmed by 5 bases and the J gene end by 4 bases; junction bases not matched to a gene: 10. From germline, CDR1 is SGHNT and CDR2 YENEEA. The CDR3 DNA follows: TGTGCCAGCAGCCCCCCGACAGGGAGAAGCACCGGGGAGCTGTTTTTT. The encoded protein is CASSPPTGRSTGELFF.

The rearrangement joins TRBV30 to TRBJ1-5; D is undetermined. V lost 1 base, J lost 11 bases, and 18 bases lay in between. Germline V gene data show CDR1 as GTSNPN and CDR2 as SVGIG (reference sequence). The CDR3 loop spans 14 amino acids. The CDR3 sequence is CAWSGSDPWLTQHF. CDR3 coding DNA: TGTGCCTGGAGTGGATCGGACCCCTGGTTGACCCAGCATTTT. Supplemented by reference TRBV30 and TRBJ1-5, the full variable domain reads SQTIHQWPATLVQPVGSPLSLECTVEGTSNPNLYWYRQAAGRGLQLLFYSVGIGQISSEVPQNLSASRPQDRQFILSSKKLLLSDSGFYLCAWSGSDPWLTQHFGDGTRLSIL.

The J gene is TRBJ1-2, the V gene TRBV7-6; 10 positions agree with TRBD1. The CDR3 spans 14 residues. Germline lookup yields CDR1 SGHVS and CDR2 FNYEAQ. Trimming removed 5 bases from V and 6 bases from J; junction bases left unmatched: 6. The DNA for the CDR3 is TGTGCCAGCAGCCTTCGACAGGGGGCGGATGGCTACACCTTC. Its protein is CASSLRQGADGYTF. The full variable domain, in which reference TRBV7-6 and TRBJ1-2 provide the parts outside the CDR3, is GAGVSQSPRYKVTKRGQDVALRCDPISGHVSLYWYRQALGQGPEFLTYFNYEAQQDKSGLPNDRFSAERPEGSISTLTIQRTEQRDSAMYRCASSLRQGADGYTFGSGTRLTVV.

The chain couples TRBV4-1 to TRBJ1-5; D gene ambiguous. Per the germline V gene, CDR1 is MGHRA and CDR2 is YSYEKL. The CDR3 sequence is 17 residues long. The V gene lost 0 bases and the J gene lost 6 bases, with 18 bases spanning the gap. The CDR3 here is CASSQEGPANWGQPQHF. DNA of the CDR3: TGCGCCAGCAGCCAAGAAGGACCGGCTAATTGGGGTCAGCCCCAGCATTTT.

J is TRBJ2-5 and V is TRBV6-6, with D unclear. Between the trimmed V and J ends, which lost 3 bases and 6 bases, there was a span of 5 bases. The germline gives CDR1 MNHNY, CDR2 SVGAGI (reference sequence). The CDR3 is 11 residues long. In DNA, the CDR3 is TGTGCCAGCAGTTATCTCCAGACCCAGTACTTC. It translates to CASSYLQTQYF.

The V call is TRBV9, the J call TRBJ2-5, with a weak D call TRBD2 (5 bases). The CDR3 consists of 15 residues. The V end was cut by 1 base, the J end by 5 bases, with 15 bases between. Per the germline V gene, CDR1 is SGDLS and CDR2 is YYNGEE. This chain's CDR3 is CASSVSQVASETQYF. CDR3 DNA sequence: TGTGCCAGCAGCGTATCCCAAGTAGCGAGCGAGACCCAGTACTTC.

The V call is TRBV7-6, the J call TRBJ2-5; 9 nucleotides line up with TRBD1. Germline V gives CDR1 SGHVS, CDR2 FNYEAQ. The trim removed 3 bases at V and 3 bases at J, leaving 5 bases unmatched. This CDR3 spans 15 amino acids. CDR3 sequence: CASSFPDRGKETQYF. CDR3 sequence (DNA): TGTGCCAGCAGCTTCCCCGACAGGGGGAAAGAGACCCAGTACTTC.

This chain uses TRBV2 with TRBJ1-2; D is unclear. CDR3 size: 14 residues. The V end was cut by 6 bases, the J end by 4 bases, with 15 bases between. Germline lookup yields CDR1 SNHLY and CDR2 FYNNEI. The CDR3 DNA is TGTGCCAGCAGAGGTCAAGGGAGCTTCTATGGCTACACCTTC. Protein sequence: CASRGQGSFYGYTF.

J is TRBJ1-1 and V is TRBV11-3; maybe TRBD1 (6 bases). Trimming took off 1 base at V and 6 bases at J, with 15 bases between the two ends. Looked up from germline, CDR1 is SGHNT and CDR2 is YENEEA. The CDR3 has 15 residues. The CDR3 region is CASSLGAGESAEAFF. CDR3 sequence (DNA): TGTGCCAGCAGCTTAGGCGCAGGGGAGAGCGCTGAAGCTTTCTTT.

The chain is built from TRBV19 and TRBJ1-2, with D hard to call. V lost 9 bases and J 2 bases, leaving 10 bases between the germline ends. Per germline, CDR1 LNHDA and CDR2 SQIVND (reference sequence). This CDR3 is 12 amino acids long. CDR3 residues: CASRVLNYGYTF. The CDR3 nucleotides are TGTGCCAGCCGCGTTTTGAACTATGGCTACACCTTC. Full variable domain (remainder filled in from reference TRBV19 and TRBJ1-2): DGGITQSPKYLFRKEGQNVTLSCEQNLNHDAMYWYRQDPGQGLRLIYYSQIVNDFQKGDIAEGYSVSREKKESFPLTVTSAQKNPTAFYLCASRVLNYGYTFGSGTRLTVV.

The chain combines TRBV9 with TRBJ2-3, with TRBD2 matching 13 bases. V was clipped by 4 bases and J by 6 bases; unmatched bases: 5. Germline V gene data show CDR1 as SGDLS and CDR2 as YYNGEE. This CDR3 spans 15 amino acids. DNA for the CDR3: TGTGCCAGCAGCCACGGACTAGCGGGGGCCGATACGCAGTATTTT. Residues: CASSHGLAGADTQYF.

This clone has only one observation. The rearrangement links TRBV19 to TRBJ1-1, with 10 bases fitting TRBD1. The CDR3 has 15 residues. Unmatched junction bases numbered 8, after V lost 10 bases and J lost 0 bases. Germline V gives CDR1 LNHDA, CDR2 SQIVND (reference sequence). The chain's CDR3 is CATMGTGAMNTEAFF. The CDR3 DNA reads as TGTGCCACCATGGGGACAGGGGCCATGAACACTGAAGCTTTCTTT.

The chain has TRBV7-8 and TRBJ2-1; D might be TRBD2 (5 bases). The CDR3 length is 17 residues. The germline gives CDR1 SGHVS, CDR2 FQNEAQ. V was pared by 1 base and J by 8 bases, with 21 bases between. This CDR3 reads CASSLGRVSAGPDEQFF. The DNA for the CDR3 is TGTGCCAGCAGCTTAGGAAGGGTTTCTGCGGGTCCGGATGAGCAGTTCTTC.